This T cell receptor beta chain is from a study of cytomegalovirus exposure and HLA in healthy donors. The overall study: A subsequent analysis stated that the approximately 120 validation repertoires were run on the same platform as the 600 to 750 first-cohort repertoires.

V was cut by 0 bases and J by 7 bases, with 28 bases left in between. CDR1 is SGDLS and CDR2 is YYNGEE in the germline V gene. This CDR3 is 19 amino acids long. Study-level findings and limits: First-cohort TCR clusters were later found to tend to co-occur in the 120 or so validation repertoires. The study flagged around 160 TCR beta chains as cytomegalovirus-associated.

As for this clone: Its specificity is not known.

The assay was immunoSEQ multiplex PCR, and TCRdb's table has in-frame clones only and misses some. Of under 150,000 clones in the sample, around nine tenths were seen once. The chain recombines TRBV9 with TRBJ2-5; D may be TRBD2 (9 bases). This receptor was obtained from a man younger than 30 in good health and CMV-seropositive. The source material was PBMCs. The CDR3 DNA is TGTGCCAGCAGCGTAGATATCGACAGGGGACTAGCAGGGAGCGGGACCCAGTACTTC. It is translated as CASSVDIDRGLAGSGTQYF.